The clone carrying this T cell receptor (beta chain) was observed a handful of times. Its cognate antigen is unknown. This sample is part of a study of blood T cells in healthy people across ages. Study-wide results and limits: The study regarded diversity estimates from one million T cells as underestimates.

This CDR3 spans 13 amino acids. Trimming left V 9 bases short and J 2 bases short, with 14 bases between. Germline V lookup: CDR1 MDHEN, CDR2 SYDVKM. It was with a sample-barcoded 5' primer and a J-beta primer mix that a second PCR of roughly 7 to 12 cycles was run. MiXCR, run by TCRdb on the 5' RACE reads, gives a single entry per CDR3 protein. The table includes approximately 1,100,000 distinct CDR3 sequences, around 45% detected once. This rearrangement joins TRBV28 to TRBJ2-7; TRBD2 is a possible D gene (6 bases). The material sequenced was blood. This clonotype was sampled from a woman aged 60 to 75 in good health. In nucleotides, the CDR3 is TGTGCCAGTATTGGAGGGTCCACCTACGAGCAGTACTTC. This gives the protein CASIGGSTYEQYF.